This is a list of T cell receptor beta chains from one sample in a study of blood T cell repertoires in COVID-19. The repertoire was sequenced with immunoSEQ multiplex PCR; TCRdb's copy has only in-frame clones and lacks some. The table records more than 95,000 clones, under 90% of them present only once. Sequencing was done on a sample of peripheral blood. These receptors were obtained from a human donor in a cohort sampled during active or convalescent COVID-19. CDR3s include the opening cysteine and the closing phenylalanine or tryptophan. The order of the fields is V gene, J gene, CDR3 protein.

V gene: TRBV6-6; J gene: TRBJ2-3; CDR3 protein: CAGGQGYVDTQYF
V gene: TRBV29-1; J gene: TRBJ1-2; CDR3 protein: CSVESTGGVWGYTF
V gene: TRBV5-5; J gene: TRBJ2-3; CDR3 protein: CASRYRVTDTQYF
V gene: TRBV27; J gene: TRBJ1-1; CDR3 protein: CASRPGQGRWENTEAFF
V gene: TRBV2; J gene: TRBJ2-3; CDR3 protein: CASRLAGADTQYF
V gene: TRBV28; J gene: TRBJ1-5; CDR3 protein: CASSLDRTGGGNQPQHF
V gene: TRBV11-3; J gene: TRBJ2-1; CDR3 protein: CASSRLAGGLSYNEQFF
V gene: TRBV24-1; J gene: TRBJ2-1; CDR3 protein: CATQQGQTYNEQFF
V gene: TRBV15; J gene: TRBJ1-2; CDR3 protein: CATSRDGGAYGYGYTF
V gene: TRBV30; J gene: TRBJ2-5; CDR3 protein: CAWGGGARETQYF
V gene: TRBV6-6; J gene: TRBJ1-1; CDR3 protein: CASSSRDRGHQFF
V gene: TRBV9; J gene: TRBJ2-7; CDR3 protein: CASSVGTGGQFEQYF
V gene: TRBV30; J gene: TRBJ1-5; CDR3 protein: CAWSVGEAYSNQPQHF
V gene: TRBV6-2/TRBV6-3; J gene: TRBJ2-5; CDR3 protein: CASSYFRGETQYF
V gene: TRBV5-1; J gene: TRBJ1-6; CDR3 protein: CASRGDSNSPLHF
V gene: TRBV5-1; J gene: TRBJ2-1; CDR3 protein: CASSFGGSSYNEQFF
V gene: TRBV25-1; J gene: TRBJ1-1; CDR3 protein: CASRREYTEAFF
V gene: TRBV19; J gene: TRBJ1-5; CDR3 protein: CASRPGQGVQPQHF
V gene: TRBV24-1; J gene: TRBJ1-1; CDR3 protein: CATSEPVDREYTEAFF
V gene: TRBV18; J gene: TRBJ2-2; CDR3 protein: CASSPVSDNTGELFF
V gene: TRBV7-3; J gene: TRBJ1-1; CDR3 protein: CASSLSAGGNTEAFF
V gene: TRBV6-5; J gene: TRBJ1-6; CDR3 protein: CASSYREWGSPLHF
V gene: TRBV9; J gene: TRBJ1-1; CDR3 protein: CASSVEGTAEQEAFF
V gene: TRBV5-1; J gene: TRBJ2-7; CDR3 protein: CASSLGRVEYEQYF
V gene: TRBV2; J gene: TRBJ1-5; CDR3 protein: CASSDLVGQPQHF
V gene: TRBV7-8; J gene: TRBJ1-3; CDR3 protein: CASSPGSGNTIYF
V gene: TRBV5-6; J gene: TRBJ2-2; CDR3 protein: CASSLGTGRTGELFF
V gene: TRBV29-1; J gene: TRBJ1-2; CDR3 protein: CSVVGGTYGYTF
V gene: TRBV10-3; J gene: TRBJ2-5; CDR3 protein: CAISGTGIAQETQYF
V gene: TRBV19; J gene: TRBJ2-1; CDR3 protein: CASSRDGRGLNEQFF
V gene: TRBV7-3; J gene: TRBJ2-1; CDR3 protein: CASSAQGGEQFF
V gene: TRBV5-6; J gene: TRBJ2-2; CDR3 protein: CASRSRVTNTGELFF
V gene: TRBV11-2; J gene: TRBJ2-2; CDR3 protein: CASSMRSGELFF
V gene: TRBV12-3/TRBV12-4; J gene: TRBJ1-1; CDR3 protein: CASTRTGGTEAFF
V gene: TRBV25-1; J gene: TRBJ1-1; CDR3 protein: CASSHGQGNTEAFF
V gene: TRBV14; J gene: TRBJ2-7; CDR3 protein: CASSQDEGLATYEQYF
V gene: TRBV5-1; J gene: TRBJ2-1; CDR3 protein: CASSLVVRLANDEQFF
V gene: TRBV6-6; J gene: TRBJ1-1; CDR3 protein: CASIRGEAFF